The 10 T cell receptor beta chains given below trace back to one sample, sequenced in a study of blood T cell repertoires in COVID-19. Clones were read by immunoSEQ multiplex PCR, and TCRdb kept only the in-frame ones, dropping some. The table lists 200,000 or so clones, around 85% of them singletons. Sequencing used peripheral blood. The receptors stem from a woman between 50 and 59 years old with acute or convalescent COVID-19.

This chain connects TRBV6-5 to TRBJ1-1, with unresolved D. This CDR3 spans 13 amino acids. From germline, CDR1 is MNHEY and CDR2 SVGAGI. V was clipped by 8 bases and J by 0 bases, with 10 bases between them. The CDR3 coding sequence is TGTGCCAGCGGCAGTTTCATGAACACTGAAGCTTTCTTT. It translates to CASGSFMNTEAFF.

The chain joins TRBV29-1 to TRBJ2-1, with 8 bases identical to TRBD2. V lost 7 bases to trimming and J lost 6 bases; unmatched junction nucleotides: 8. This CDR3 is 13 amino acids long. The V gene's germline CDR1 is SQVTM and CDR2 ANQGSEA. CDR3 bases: TGCAGCGCTCAGCGGGGGCTGCTCAATGAGCAGTTCTTC. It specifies CSAQRGLLNEQFF.

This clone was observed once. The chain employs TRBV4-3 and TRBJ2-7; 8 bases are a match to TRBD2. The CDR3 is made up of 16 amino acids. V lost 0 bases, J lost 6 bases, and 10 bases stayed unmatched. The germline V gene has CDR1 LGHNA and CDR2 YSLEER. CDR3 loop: CASSQDRDSGTLEQYF. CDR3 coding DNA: TGCGCCAGCAGCCAAGATCGTGATAGCGGGACTCTCGAGCAGTACTTC.

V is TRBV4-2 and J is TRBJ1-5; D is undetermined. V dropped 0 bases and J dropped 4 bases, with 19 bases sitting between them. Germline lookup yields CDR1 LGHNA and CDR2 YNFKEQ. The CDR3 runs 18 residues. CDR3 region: CASSQEGAEATKNQPQHF. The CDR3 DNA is TGTGCCAGCAGCCAAGAGGGAGCAGAGGCAACGAAAAATCAGCCCCAGCATTTT.

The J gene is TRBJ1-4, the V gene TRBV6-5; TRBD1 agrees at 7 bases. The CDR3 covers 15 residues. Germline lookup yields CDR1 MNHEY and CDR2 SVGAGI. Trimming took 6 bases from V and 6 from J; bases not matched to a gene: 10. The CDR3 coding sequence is TGTGCCAGCAGAGTTACAGGGGCGAGGGATGAAAAACTGTTTTTT. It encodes CASRVTGARDEKLFF.

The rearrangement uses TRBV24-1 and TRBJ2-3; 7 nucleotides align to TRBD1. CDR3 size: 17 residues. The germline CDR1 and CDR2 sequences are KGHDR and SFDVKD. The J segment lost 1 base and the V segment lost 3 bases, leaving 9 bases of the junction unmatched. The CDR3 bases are TGTGCCACCAGTGATAACGAAGGGGGCAGGGGCACAGATACGCAGTATTTT. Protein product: CATSDNEGGRGTDTQYF.

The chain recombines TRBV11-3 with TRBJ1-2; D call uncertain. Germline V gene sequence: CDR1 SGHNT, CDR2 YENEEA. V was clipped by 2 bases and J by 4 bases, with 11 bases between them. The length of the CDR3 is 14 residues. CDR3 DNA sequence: TGTGCCAGCAGCTTATTACCGGGAAGCTATGGCTACACCTTC. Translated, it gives CASSLLPGSYGYTF.

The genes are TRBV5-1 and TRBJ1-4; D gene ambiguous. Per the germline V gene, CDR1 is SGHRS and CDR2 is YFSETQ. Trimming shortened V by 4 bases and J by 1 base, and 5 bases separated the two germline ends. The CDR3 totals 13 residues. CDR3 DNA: TGCGCCAGCAGCCGGGGAACTAATGAAAAACTGTTTTTT. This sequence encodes CASSRGTNEKLFF.

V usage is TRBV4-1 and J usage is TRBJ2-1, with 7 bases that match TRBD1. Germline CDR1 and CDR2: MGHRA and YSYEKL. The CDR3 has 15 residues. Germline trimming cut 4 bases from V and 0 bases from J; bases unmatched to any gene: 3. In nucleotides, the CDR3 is TGCGCCAGCAGCCGAGGGGGCGGCTCCTACAATGAGCAGTTCTTC. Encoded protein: CASSRGGGSYNEQFF.

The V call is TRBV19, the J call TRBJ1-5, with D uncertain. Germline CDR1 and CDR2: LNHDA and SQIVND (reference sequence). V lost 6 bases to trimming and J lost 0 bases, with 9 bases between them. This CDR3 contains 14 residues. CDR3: CASRQIYSNQPQHF. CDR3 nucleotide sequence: TGTGCCAGTAGACAGATTTATAGCAATCAGCCCCAGCATTTT.